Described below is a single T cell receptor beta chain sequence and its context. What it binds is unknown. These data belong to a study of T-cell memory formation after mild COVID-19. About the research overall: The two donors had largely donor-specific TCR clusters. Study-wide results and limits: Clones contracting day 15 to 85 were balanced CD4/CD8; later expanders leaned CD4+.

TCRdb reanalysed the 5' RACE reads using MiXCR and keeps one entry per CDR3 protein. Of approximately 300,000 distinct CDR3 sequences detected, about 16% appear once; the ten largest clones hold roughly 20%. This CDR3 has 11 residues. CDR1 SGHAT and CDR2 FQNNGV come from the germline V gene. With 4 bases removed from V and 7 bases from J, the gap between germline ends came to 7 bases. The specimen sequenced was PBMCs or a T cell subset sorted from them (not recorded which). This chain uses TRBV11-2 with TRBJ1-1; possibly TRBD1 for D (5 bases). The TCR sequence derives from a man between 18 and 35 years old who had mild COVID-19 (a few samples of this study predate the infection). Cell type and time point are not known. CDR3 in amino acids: CASSSRGEAFF. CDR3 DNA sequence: TGTGCCAGCAGCTCGAGGGGTGAAGCTTTCTTT.